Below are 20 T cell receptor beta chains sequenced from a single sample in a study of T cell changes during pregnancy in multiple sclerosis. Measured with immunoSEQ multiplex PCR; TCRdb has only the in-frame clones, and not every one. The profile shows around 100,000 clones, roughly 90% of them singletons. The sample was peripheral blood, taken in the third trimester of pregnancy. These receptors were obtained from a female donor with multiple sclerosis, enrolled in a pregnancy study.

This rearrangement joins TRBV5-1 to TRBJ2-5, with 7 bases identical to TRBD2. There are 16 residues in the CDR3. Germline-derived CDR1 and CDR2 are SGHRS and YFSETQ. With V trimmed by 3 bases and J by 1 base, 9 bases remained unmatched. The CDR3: CASSSNRGLGQETQYF. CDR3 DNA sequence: TGCGCCAGCAGCTCGAACCGAGGACTAGGCCAAGAGACCCAGTACTTC.

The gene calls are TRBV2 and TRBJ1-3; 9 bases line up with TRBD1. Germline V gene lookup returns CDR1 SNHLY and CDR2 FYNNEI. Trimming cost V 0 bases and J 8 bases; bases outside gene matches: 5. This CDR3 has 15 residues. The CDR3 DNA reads TGTGCCAGCAGTGAAGCAGGGACAGGGATTCACACCATATATTTT. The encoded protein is CASSEAGTGIHTIYF.

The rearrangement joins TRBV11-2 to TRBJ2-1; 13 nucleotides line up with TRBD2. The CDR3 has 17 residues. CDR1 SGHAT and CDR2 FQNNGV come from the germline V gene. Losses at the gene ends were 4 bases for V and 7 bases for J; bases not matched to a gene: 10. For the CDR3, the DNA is TGTGCCAGCAGCTCAAACCCGGGACTAGCGGGGAGAAATGAGCAGTTCTTC. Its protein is CASSSNPGLAGRNEQFF.

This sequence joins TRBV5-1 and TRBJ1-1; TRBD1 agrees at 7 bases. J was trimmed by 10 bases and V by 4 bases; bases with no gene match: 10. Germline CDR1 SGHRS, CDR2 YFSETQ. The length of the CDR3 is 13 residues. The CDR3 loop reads CASSTETGRVAFF. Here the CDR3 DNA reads TGCGCCAGCAGCACCGAGACAGGGCGTGTAGCTTTCTTT. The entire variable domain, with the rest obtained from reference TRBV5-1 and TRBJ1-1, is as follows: KAGVTQTPRYLIKTRGQQVTLSCSPISGHRSVSWYQQTPGQGLQFLFEYFSETQRNKGNFPGRFSGRQFSNSRSEMNVSTLELGDSALYLCASSTETGRVAFFGQGTRLTVV.

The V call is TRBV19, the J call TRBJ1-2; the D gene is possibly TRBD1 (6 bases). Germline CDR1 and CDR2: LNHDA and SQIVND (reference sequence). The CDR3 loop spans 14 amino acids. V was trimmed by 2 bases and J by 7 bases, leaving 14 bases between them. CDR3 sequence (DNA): TGTGCCAGTAGTATACTACAGGGCGCTGCTGGCTACACCTTC. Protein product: CASSILQGAAGYTF.

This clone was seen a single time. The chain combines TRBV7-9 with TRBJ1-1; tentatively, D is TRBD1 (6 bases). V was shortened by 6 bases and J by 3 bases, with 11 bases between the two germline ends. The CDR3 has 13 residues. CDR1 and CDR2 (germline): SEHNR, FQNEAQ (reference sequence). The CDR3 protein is CASRRQGYTEAFF. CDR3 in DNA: TGTGCCAGCAGACGTCAGGGGTACACTGAAGCTTTCTTT.

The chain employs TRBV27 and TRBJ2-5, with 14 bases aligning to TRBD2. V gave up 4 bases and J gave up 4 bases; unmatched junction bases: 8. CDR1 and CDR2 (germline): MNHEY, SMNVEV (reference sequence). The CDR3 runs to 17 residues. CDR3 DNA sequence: TGTGCCAGCAGTTCCCATAGGACTAGCGGGAGGTTAGAGACCCAGTACTTC. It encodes CASSSHRTSGRLETQYF.

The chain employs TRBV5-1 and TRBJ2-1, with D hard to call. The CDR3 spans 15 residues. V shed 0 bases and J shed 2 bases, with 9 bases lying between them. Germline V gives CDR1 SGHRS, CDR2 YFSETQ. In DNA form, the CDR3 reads TGCGCCAGCAGCTTGGAACCGGTAGCCTACAATGAGCAGTTCTTC. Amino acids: CASSLEPVAYNEQFF.

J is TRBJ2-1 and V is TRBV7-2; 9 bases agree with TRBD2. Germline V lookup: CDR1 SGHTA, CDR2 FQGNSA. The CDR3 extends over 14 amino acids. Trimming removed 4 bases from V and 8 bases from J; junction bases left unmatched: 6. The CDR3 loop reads CASSWRGGRYEQFF. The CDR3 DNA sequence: TGTGCCAGCAGCTGGCGGGGGGGCCGGTATGAGCAGTTCTTC.

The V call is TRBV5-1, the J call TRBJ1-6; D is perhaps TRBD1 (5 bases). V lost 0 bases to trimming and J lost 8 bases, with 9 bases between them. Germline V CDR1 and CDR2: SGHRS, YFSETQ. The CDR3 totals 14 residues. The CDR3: CASSLEAGDSPLHF. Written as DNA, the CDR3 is TGCGCCAGCAGCTTGGAGGCGGGGGATTCACCCCTCCACTTT.

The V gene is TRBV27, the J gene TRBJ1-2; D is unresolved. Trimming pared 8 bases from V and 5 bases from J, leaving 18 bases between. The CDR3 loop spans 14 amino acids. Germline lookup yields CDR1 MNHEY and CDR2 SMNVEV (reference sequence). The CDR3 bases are TGTGCCAGCTCTCAAGGCCTAGTCGGGTATGGCTACACCTTC. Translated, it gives CASSQGLVGYGYTF.

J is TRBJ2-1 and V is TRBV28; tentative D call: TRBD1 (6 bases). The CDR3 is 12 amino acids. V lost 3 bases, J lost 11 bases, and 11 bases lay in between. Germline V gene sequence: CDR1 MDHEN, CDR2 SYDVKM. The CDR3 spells CASSFRGGKQFF. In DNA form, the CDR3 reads TGTGCCAGCAGTTTCAGGGGCGGCAAGCAGTTCTTC.

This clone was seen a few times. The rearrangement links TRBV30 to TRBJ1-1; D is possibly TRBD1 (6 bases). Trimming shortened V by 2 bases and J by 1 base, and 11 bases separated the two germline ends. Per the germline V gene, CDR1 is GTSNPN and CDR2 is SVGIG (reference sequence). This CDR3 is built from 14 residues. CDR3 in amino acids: CAWSLQTGNTEAFF. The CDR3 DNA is TGTGCCTGGAGTCTCCAGACAGGGAACACTGAAGCTTTCTTT.

In nucleotides, the CDR3 is TGCGCCAGCAGCCCCACCGCAGGGGGGATGTTCTACGAGCAGTACTTC. Translated, it gives CASSPTAGGMFYEQYF. The chain is built from TRBV5-1 and TRBJ2-7; D possibly corresponds to TRBD1 (7 bases). The germline V gene has CDR1 SGHRS and CDR2 YFSETQ. This CDR3 is 16 amino acids long. Trimming took 4 bases from V and 3 from J, leaving 20 bases between them.

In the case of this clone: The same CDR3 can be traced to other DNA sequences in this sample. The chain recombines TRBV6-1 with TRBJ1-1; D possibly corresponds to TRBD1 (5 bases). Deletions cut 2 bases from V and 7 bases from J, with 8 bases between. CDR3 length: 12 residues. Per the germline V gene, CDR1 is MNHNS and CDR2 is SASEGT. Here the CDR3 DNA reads TGTGCCAGCAGTGAACAGGGCCTTGAAGCTTTCTTT. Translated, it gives CASSEQGLEAFF.

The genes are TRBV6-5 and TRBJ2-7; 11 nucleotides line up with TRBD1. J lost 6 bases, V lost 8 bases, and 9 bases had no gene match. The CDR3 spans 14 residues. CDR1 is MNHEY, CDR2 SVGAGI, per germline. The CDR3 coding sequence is TGTGCCAGCGGACCGGGACAGGGGGTTGGCGAGCAGTACTTC. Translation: CASGPGQGVGEQYF.

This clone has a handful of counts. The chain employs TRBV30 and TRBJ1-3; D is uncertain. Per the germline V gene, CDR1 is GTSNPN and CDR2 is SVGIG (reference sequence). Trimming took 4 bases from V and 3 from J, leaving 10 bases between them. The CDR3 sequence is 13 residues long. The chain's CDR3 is CAWTPGNGNTIYF. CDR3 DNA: TGTGCCTGGACCCCGGGAAATGGAAACACCATATATTTT.

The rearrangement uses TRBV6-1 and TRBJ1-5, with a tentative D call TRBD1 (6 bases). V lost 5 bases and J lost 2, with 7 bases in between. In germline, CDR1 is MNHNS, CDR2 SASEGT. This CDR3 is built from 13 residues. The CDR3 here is CASSHRGNQPQHF. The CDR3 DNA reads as TGTGCCAGCAGTCACAGGGGCAATCAGCCCCAGCATTTT.

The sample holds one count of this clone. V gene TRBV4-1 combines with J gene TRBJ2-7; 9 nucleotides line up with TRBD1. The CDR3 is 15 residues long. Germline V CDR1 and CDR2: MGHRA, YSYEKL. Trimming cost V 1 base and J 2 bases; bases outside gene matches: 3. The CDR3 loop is CASSQGDRATYEQYF. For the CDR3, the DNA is TGCGCCAGCAGCCAAGGGGACAGGGCGACCTACGAGCAGTACTTC.

The CDR3 here is CASSPPYDRRAVNNEQFF. The CDR3 coding sequence is TGTGCCAGCTCACCACCGTATGACAGAAGGGCAGTAAACAATGAGCAGTTCTTC. The chain couples TRBV18 to TRBJ2-1, with D maybe TRBD1 (5 bases). The CDR3 loop spans 18 amino acids. Germline V gives CDR1 KGHSH, CDR2 LQKENI. V was cut by 0 bases and J by 5 bases, with 20 bases left in between.